The clone carrying this TCR beta chain occurred a few times. The antigen is unknown. The sample has other DNA sequences that encode this CDR3 too. Trimming removed 3 bases from V and 4 bases from J, with 8 bases in between. CDR1 and CDR2 (germline): SGHRS, YFSETQ. The CDR3 runs 12 residues. What was sequenced were expressed TCRB transcripts, since all of the isolated RNA had been reverse transcribed. Data came from immunoSEQ multiplex PCR; TCRdb stores just in-frame clones and leaves some out. The sample has 630,000 or so clones, around 15% seen once. The sample belongs to a study of beta chain features in type 1 diabetes. The study, taken as a whole, reports: Shortening of TCRB CDR3s, moderate but significant, appeared in all four CD4+ subsets of Type 1 diabetes patients.

The sequencing input was naive CD4+ T cells from blood. The TCR sequence derives from a man aged 18 to 29 with type 1 diabetes. The J gene is TRBJ2-7, the V gene TRBV5-1; tentatively, D is TRBD1 (5 bases). This chain's CDR3 is CASSSQGYEQYF. The CDR3, as DNA: TGCGCCAGCAGCTCTCAGGGATACGAGCAGTACTTC.